These 8 T cell receptor beta chains were all obtained from the same sample, sequenced in a study of cytomegalovirus exposure and HLA in healthy donors. A multiplex PCR was run with 60 Vbeta primers and 13 Jbeta primers. Assay: immunoSEQ multiplex PCR; the TCRdb copy retains only in-frame clones and omits some. The sample includes more than 45,000 clones. Sequencing was carried out using PBMCs. These receptors all come from a woman between 25 and 40 years old in good health and CMV-seropositive.

The chain links TRBV5-1 to TRBJ2-7; maybe TRBD1 (6 bases). Germline-derived CDR1 and CDR2 are SGHRS and YFSETQ. CDR3 length: 13 amino acids. V lost 4 bases, J lost 2 bases, and 10 bases lay in between. CDR3 nucleotides: TGCGCCAGCAGCCTGTCAGGGGCCTACGAGCAGTACTTC. Protein product: CASSLSGAYEQYF.

The V call is TRBV19, the J call TRBJ2-7; D is uncertain. The germline V gene encodes CDR1 LNHDA and CDR2 SQIVND (reference sequence). V lost 6 bases and J lost 2, with 5 bases in between. The CDR3 extends over 11 amino acids. The CDR3 sequence: CASSAAYEQYF. The CDR3 DNA reads TGTGCCAGTAGCGCGGCCTACGAGCAGTACTTC.

This rearrangement joins TRBV9 to TRBJ2-3, with 7 positions matching TRBD2. Germline V gene lookup returns CDR1 SGDLS and CDR2 YYNGEE. J lost 0 bases, V lost 0 bases, and 7 bases had no gene match. The CDR3 has 17 residues. The CDR3 sequence: CASSVGASGGSTDTQYF. In DNA form, the CDR3 reads TGTGCCAGCAGCGTAGGGGCTAGCGGAGGGAGCACAGATACGCAGTATTTT. Looking up the rest from reference TRBV9 and TRBJ2-3 gives the full variable domain: DSGVTQTPKHLITATGQRVTLRCSPRSGDLSVYWYQQSLDQGLQFLIQYYNGEERAKGNILERFSAQQFPDLHSELNLSSLELGDSALYFCASSVGASGGSTDTQYFGPGTRLTVL.

CDR3 protein: CAWSTKALGEQYF. CDR3 nucleotide sequence: TGTGCCTGGAGTACAAAGGCCCTAGGCGAGCAGTACTTC. This chain connects TRBV30 to TRBJ2-7; D gene unclear. V dropped 2 bases and J dropped 6 bases, with 14 bases sitting between them. This CDR3 has 13 residues. The germline gives CDR1 GTSNPN, CDR2 SVGIG (reference sequence).

The genes are TRBV6-1 and TRBJ2-1; 9 bases agree with TRBD2. Germline assignment: CDR1 MNHNS and CDR2 SASEGT. The CDR3 is 15 residues long. Losses at the gene ends were 2 bases for V and 8 bases for J; bases not matched to a gene: 7. The CDR3: CASSETAGGPDEQFF. CDR3 DNA: TGTGCCAGCAGTGAAACGGCGGGAGGGCCTGATGAGCAGTTCTTC.

The chain employs TRBV6-1 and TRBJ1-1; D remains ambiguous. Trimming took 4 bases from V and 4 from J, leaving 10 bases between them. This CDR3 has 13 residues. Looked up from germline, CDR1 is MNHNS and CDR2 is SASEGT. CDR3 coding DNA: TGTGCCAGCAGTGGGTTTGAGGGCACTGAAGCTTTCTTT. Its protein is CASSGFEGTEAFF.

The CDR3 sequence: CASSFSGYEKLFF. In DNA form, the CDR3 reads TGTGCCAGCAGTTTCTCCGGGTATGAAAAACTGTTTTTT. The chain is built from TRBV27 and TRBJ1-4; D not resolved. The CDR3 is 13 residues long. V lost 3 bases and J 6 bases, leaving 8 bases between the germline ends. Germline CDR1 is MNHEY and CDR2 is SMNVEV (reference sequence).

The genes are TRBV27 and TRBJ2-1; D may be TRBD2 (7 bases). Per germline, CDR1 MNHEY and CDR2 SMNVEV (reference sequence). This CDR3 spans 16 amino acids. Trimming removed 6 bases from V and 7 bases from J, with 22 bases in between. The CDR3 loop is CASRRGGGGAGNEQFF. Here the CDR3 DNA reads TGTGCCAGCAGGCGTGGAGGTGGGGGGGCGGGAAATGAGCAGTTCTTC.